Shown below are 20 T cell receptor beta chains from a single sample sequenced in a study of blood T cell repertoires in COVID-19. Using immunoSEQ multiplex PCR, the repertoire was profiled, and TCRdb retains in-frame clones only, with some absent. This table holds around 79,000 clones, about 80% found once. The material sequenced was peripheral blood. The receptors were gathered from a woman aged 60-70 years with acute or convalescent COVID-19.

The chain recombines TRBV6-6 with TRBJ2-2, with 14 bases fitting TRBD2. J lost 0 bases, V lost 5 bases, and 8 bases had no gene match. The CDR3 totals 19 residues. The germline V gene encodes CDR1 MNHNY and CDR2 SVGAGI (reference sequence). In DNA form, the CDR3 reads TGTGCCAGCAGTCCTCGGACTAGCGGGGGGCTCTCGAACACCGGGGAGCTGTTTTTT. Its protein product is CASSPRTSGGLSNTGELFF.

V gene TRBV27 combines with J gene TRBJ1-5; 7 bases fit TRBD1. V was clipped by 6 bases and J by 9 bases; unmatched bases: 11. The CDR3 has 14 amino acids. Looked up from germline, CDR1 is MNHEY and CDR2 is SMNVEV (reference sequence). CDR3 in amino acids: CASSTEGAAWPQHF. CDR3 nucleotides: TGTGCCAGCAGCACCGAGGGGGCGGCGTGGCCCCAGCATTTT.

This chain links TRBV5-1 with TRBJ2-5; 12 bases line up with TRBD2. Germline V gives CDR1 SGHRS, CDR2 YFSETQ. V was pared by 1 base and J by 4 bases, with 5 bases of the junction left unmatched. The CDR3 contains 16 residues. The chain's CDR3 is CASSLSSGGAVETQYF. For the CDR3, the DNA is TGCGCCAGCAGCTTGTCTAGCGGGGGGGCCGTAGAGACCCAGTACTTC.

CDR3 bases: TGTGCCACCAGCAGAGACAGGTTGAACACTGAAGCTTTCTTT. As protein: CATSRDRLNTEAFF. This sequence joins TRBV15 and TRBJ1-1; D gene ambiguous. Germline V lookup: CDR1 LNHNV, CDR2 YYDKDF (reference sequence). V was shortened by 0 bases and J by 0 bases, with 5 bases between the two germline ends. The CDR3 is made up of 14 amino acids.

The rearrangement links TRBV9 to TRBJ1-2; 9 nucleotides agree with TRBD1. CDR3 length: 15 residues. Germline V CDR1 and CDR2: SGDLS, YYNGEE. After removal of 4 bases from V and 2 bases from J, the junction contained 6 bases not matched to a gene. The CDR3 nucleotides are TGTGCCAGCAGCCCTCGGACAGGGGTGAACTATGGCTACACCTTC. This codes for CASSPRTGVNYGYTF.

J is TRBJ2-7 and V is TRBV5-1, with D possibly being TRBD2 (5 bases). The CDR3 sequence is 15 residues long. Germline lookup yields CDR1 SGHRS and CDR2 YFSETQ. Trimming stripped 0 bases from V and 6 bases from J, with 16 bases between. CDR3 bases: TGCGCCAGCAGCTTGGACGAGAGGCCGGCGGGCGAGCAGTACTTC. Translated, it gives CASSLDERPAGEQYF.

The chain uses TRBV24-1 and TRBJ1-1; D unresolved. Trimming removed 3 bases from V and 9 bases from J, with 16 bases in between. CDR1 is KGHDR and CDR2 is SFDVKD in the germline V gene. The CDR3 covers 14 residues. CDR3 protein: CATSDPKTPGKAFF. The CDR3 nucleotides are TGTGCCACCAGTGATCCAAAAACCCCCGGTAAAGCTTTCTTT.

This clone was seen just once. The chain links TRBV3-1 (or the pseudogene TRBV3-2) to TRBJ2-7, with a weak D call TRBD2 (6 bases). Between the trimmed V and J ends, which lost 4 bases and 0 bases, there was a span of 10 bases. Germline loops: CDR1 LGHDT, CDR2 YNNKEL (reference sequence). The CDR3 contains 14 residues. CDR3 nucleotides: TGTGCCAGCAGCCGGGTCGGGAGCTCCTACGAGCAGTACTTC. Its protein product is CASSRVGSSYEQYF.

This chain connects TRBV7-9 to TRBJ1-1; tentative D call: TRBD1 (5 bases). This CDR3 spans 16 amino acids. The V end lost 1 base, the J end lost 6 bases, and 18 bases lay between the germline ends. In germline, CDR1 is SEHNR, CDR2 FQNEAQ (reference sequence). CDR3 coding DNA: TGTGCCAGCAGCTTAGGGGCCTTTGGGGGGGTGGCTGAAGCTTTCTTT. It encodes CASSLGAFGGVAEAFF.

This sequence joins TRBV5-1 and TRBJ1-1; D is uncertain. The CDR3 has 14 residues. V lost 0 bases and J lost 2, with 8 bases in between. The germline CDR1 and CDR2 sequences are SGHRS and YFSETQ. The CDR3 protein is CASSLGRGNTEAFF. CDR3 in DNA: TGCGCCAGCAGCTTGGGTCGGGGAAACACTGAAGCTTTCTTT. Filled out from reference TRBV5-1 and TRBJ1-1, the complete variable domain reads KAGVTQTPRYLIKTRGQQVTLSCSPISGHRSVSWYQQTPGQGLQFLFEYFSETQRNKGNFPGRFSGRQFSNSRSEMNVSTLELGDSALYLCASSLGRGNTEAFFGQGTRLTVV.

The genes are TRBV2 and TRBJ1-6; TRBD1 might be the D (6 bases). This CDR3 is built from 14 residues. Trimming pared 6 bases from V and 5 bases from J, leaving 11 bases between. Germline V lookup: CDR1 SNHLY, CDR2 FYNNEI. CDR3 loop: CASRRDNNNSPLHF. For the CDR3, the DNA is TGTGCCAGCAGAAGGGACAATAATAATTCACCCCTCCACTTT.

V and J are TRBV18 and TRBJ1-5, with a possible D match to TRBD1 (6 bases). Trimming removed 3 bases from V and 4 bases from J, with 13 bases in between. Per germline, CDR1 KGHSH and CDR2 LQKENI. This CDR3 spans 15 amino acids. The CDR3 region is CASSPRTEPNQPQHF. CDR3 nucleotides: TGTGCCAGCTCACCCCGGACAGAGCCGAATCAGCCCCAGCATTTT.

The chain employs TRBV4-1 and TRBJ1-6, with D tentatively TRBD1 (6 bases). Per germline, CDR1 MGHRA and CDR2 YSYEKL. The CDR3 consists of 14 residues. Trimming shortened V by 7 bases and J by 9 bases, and 16 bases separated the two germline ends. The CDR3 sequence is CASNSWGRSSPLHF. The DNA for the CDR3 is TGCGCCAGCAACAGTTGGGGGCGGAGTTCACCCCTCCACTTT.

This clone was found a few times. The chain uses TRBV10-3 and TRBJ1-1; D unclear. This CDR3 spans 16 amino acids. Trimming took 0 bases from V and 0 from J, leaving 11 bases between them. From germline, CDR1 is ENHRY and CDR2 SYGVKD. The chain's CDR3 is CAISESSGHLNTEAFF. CDR3 nucleotides: TGTGCCATCAGTGAGTCCTCTGGGCACCTGAACACTGAAGCTTTCTTT.

The table lists this clone with a count of one. The rearrangement uses TRBV6-5 and TRBJ1-1; TRBD1 is a possible D gene (5 bases). This CDR3 has 12 amino acids. The ends were cut back, 6 bases at V and 3 bases at J, with 8 bases in the middle. Per the germline V gene, CDR1 is MNHEY and CDR2 is SVGAGI. The CDR3 sequence: CASRGPDTEAFF. In DNA, the CDR3 is TGTGCCAGCAGGGGGCCAGACACTGAAGCTTTCTTT.

The gene calls are TRBV12-5 and TRBJ1-3; D is unclear. Per the germline V gene, CDR1 is LGHNT and CDR2 is FRNRAP. The CDR3 has 13 amino acids. V shed 1 base and J shed 9 bases, with 10 bases lying between them. CDR3 DNA sequence: TGTGCTAGTGGTTTGGGTTTTGGAGGCACCATATATTTT. Translated: CASGLGFGGTIYF.

The chain links TRBV10-2 to TRBJ1-5; 10 nucleotides agree with TRBD1. The trim removed 8 bases at V and 3 bases at J, leaving 4 bases unmatched. CDR1 and CDR2 from the germline V gene are WSHSY and SAAADI. The CDR3 totals 14 residues. CDR3 nucleotides: TGCGCCAGCCGGACAGGGGGAACCAATCAGCCCCAGCATTTT. Translated: CASRTGGTNQPQHF.

About this clone itself: The sample contains more than one DNA sequence encoding this CDR3. V usage is TRBV9 and J usage is TRBJ1-3, with D uncertain. This CDR3 contains 12 residues. V shed 4 bases and J shed 4 bases, with 6 bases lying between them. Germline V gene lookup returns CDR1 SGDLS and CDR2 YYNGEE. CDR3 in DNA: TGTGCCAGCAGCCCCCGGGGAAACACCATATATTTT. This translates into CASSPRGNTIYF.

The V and J genes are TRBV15 and TRBJ1-4; D might be TRBD1 (5 bases). CDR1 and CDR2 (germline): LNHNV, YYDKDF (reference sequence). CDR3 length: 11 amino acids. Deletions cut 11 bases from V and 10 bases from J, with 14 bases between. This CDR3 reads CAPGGVGKLFF. CDR3 nucleotide sequence: TGTGCCCCGGGGGGGGTAGGAAAACTGTTTTTT.

The chain has TRBV10-2 and TRBJ2-7; TRBD1 aligns across 8 bases. This CDR3 is built from 13 residues. Germline CDR1 is WSHSY and CDR2 is SAAADI. J lost 6 bases, V lost 7 bases, and 8 bases had no gene match. CDR3 sequence: CASTEDRASEQYF. CDR3 nucleotides: TGCGCCAGCACGGAGGACAGGGCAAGCGAGCAGTACTTC.